This T cell receptor beta chain was recovered during a study of shared clonotypes between healthy human individuals. There were only Caucasian adults among the donors, and all lived in Nashville, Tennessee. General observations from the study: The study found lower generation probabilities in non-shared clonotypes than in those shared by all four donors.

Replicate PCRs from sorted subsets contained around 200 ng DNA, which is roughly 30,000 T cell genomes. Sequenced by immunoSEQ multiplex PCR; TCRdb stores in-frame clones only, minus some. Among about 770,000 clones listed, approximately 72% were seen once. The germline V gene encodes CDR1 SGHTS and CDR2 YDEGEE. V shed 0 bases and J shed 1 base, with 8 bases lying between them. The CDR3 sequence is 14 residues long. About this clone itself: Antigen: not known.

This TCR came from a woman younger than 45 in good health. Material for sequencing was memory CD4+ T cells sorted from blood. As for subset: CD45RA-negative fraction. The rearrangement uses TRBV5-8 and TRBJ2-7, with a tentative D call TRBD2 (5 bases). The DNA for the CDR3 is TGTGCCAGCAGCTTGGGGACTTTGTCCTACGAGCAGTACTTC. Amino acids: CASSLGTLSYEQYF.